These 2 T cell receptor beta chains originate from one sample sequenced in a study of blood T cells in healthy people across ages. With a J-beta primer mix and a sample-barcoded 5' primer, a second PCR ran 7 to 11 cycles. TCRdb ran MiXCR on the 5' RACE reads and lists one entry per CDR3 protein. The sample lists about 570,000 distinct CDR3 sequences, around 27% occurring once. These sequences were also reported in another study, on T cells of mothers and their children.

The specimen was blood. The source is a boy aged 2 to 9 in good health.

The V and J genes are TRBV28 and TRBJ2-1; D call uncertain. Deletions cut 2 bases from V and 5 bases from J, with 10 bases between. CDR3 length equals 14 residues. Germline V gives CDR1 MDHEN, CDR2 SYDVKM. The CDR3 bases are TGTGCCAGCAGTTTACTCGACGTTGACAATGAGCAGTTCTTC. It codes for CASSLLDVDNEQFF.

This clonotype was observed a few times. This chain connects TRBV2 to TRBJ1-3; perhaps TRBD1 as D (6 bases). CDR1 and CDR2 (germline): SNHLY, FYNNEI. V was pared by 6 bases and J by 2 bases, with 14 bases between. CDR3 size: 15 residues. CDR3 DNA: TGTGCCAGCAGGGCCCACTCAGGGGCTGGAAACACCATATATTTT. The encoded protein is CASRAHSGAGNTIYF.